This T cell receptor (beta chain) was sequenced during a study of metastatic and nonmetastatic thyroid tumors. TCRdb called clones again from the PCR reads with MiXCR. Of about 10,000 clones listed, approximately 12% were seen once; the top ten hold roughly 12%. Study observations and caveats: Significantly higher TCR beta diversity was reportedly seen in malignant thyroid tumors than benign nodules, in blood and tumor.

Treatment of any kind had been given to no patient before thyroid surgery. A few counts support this clone. Its antigen remains unknown. The junction had 8 bases not matched to a gene; V was cut back by 7 bases and J by 4 bases. Germline V gene lookup returns CDR1 MNHNS and CDR2 SASEGT. This CDR3 is 15 amino acids long. The sequenced sample was blood. This receptor was obtained from a female donor with papillary thyroid cancer or a benign thyroid nodule (not recorded which). Some clones in this sample may be carry-over from other donors' samples. The chain has TRBV6-1 and TRBJ2-3; 10 nucleotides agree with TRBD2. The CDR3 protein is CASIPAGGISDTQYF. CDR3 bases: TGTGCCAGCATTCCAGCGGGGGGGATTTCAGATACGCAGTATTTT.